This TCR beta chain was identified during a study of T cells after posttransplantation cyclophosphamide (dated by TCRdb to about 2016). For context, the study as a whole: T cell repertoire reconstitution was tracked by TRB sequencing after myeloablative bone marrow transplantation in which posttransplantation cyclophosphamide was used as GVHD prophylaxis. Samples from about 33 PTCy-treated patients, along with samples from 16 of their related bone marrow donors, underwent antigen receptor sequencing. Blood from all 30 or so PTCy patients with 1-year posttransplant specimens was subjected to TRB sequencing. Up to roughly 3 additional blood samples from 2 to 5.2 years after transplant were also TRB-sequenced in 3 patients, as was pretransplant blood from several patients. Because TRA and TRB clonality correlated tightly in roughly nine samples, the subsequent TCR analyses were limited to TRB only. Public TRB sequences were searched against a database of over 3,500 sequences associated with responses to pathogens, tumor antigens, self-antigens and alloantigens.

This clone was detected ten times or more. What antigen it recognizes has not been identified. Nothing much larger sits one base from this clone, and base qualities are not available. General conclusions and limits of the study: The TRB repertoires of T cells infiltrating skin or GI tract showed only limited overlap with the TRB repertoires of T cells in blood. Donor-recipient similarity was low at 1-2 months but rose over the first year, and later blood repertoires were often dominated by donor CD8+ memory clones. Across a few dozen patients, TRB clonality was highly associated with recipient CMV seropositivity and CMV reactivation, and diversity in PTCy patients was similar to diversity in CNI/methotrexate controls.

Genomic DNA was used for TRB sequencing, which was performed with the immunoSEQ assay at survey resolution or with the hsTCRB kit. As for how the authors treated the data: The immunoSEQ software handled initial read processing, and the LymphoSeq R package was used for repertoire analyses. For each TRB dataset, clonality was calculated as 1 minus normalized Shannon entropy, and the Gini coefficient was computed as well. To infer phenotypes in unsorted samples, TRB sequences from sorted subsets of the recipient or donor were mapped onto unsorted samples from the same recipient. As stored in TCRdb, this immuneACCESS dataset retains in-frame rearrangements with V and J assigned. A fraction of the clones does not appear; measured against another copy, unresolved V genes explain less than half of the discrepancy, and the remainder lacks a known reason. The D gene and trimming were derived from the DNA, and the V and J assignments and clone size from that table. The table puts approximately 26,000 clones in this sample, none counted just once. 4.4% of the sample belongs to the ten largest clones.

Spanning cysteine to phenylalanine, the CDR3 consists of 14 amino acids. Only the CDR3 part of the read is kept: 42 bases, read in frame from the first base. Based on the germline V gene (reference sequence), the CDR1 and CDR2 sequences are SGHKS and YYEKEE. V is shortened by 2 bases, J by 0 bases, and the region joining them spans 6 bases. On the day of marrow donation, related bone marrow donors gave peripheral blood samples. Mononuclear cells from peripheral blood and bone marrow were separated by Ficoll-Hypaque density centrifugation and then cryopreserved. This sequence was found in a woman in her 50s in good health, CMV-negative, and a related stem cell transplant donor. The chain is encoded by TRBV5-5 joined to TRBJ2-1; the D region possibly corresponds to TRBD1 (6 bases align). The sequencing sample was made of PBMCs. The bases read TGTGCCAGCAGCTTACAGGGCTCCTACAATGAGCAGTTCTTC. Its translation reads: CASSLQGSYNEQFF. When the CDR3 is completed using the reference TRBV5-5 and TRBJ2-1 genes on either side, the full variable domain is DAGVTQSPTHLIKTRGQQVTLRCSPISGHKSVSWYQQVLGQGPQFIFQYYEKEERGRGNFPDRFSARQFPNYSSELNVNALLLGDSALYLCASSLQGSYNEQFFGPGTRLTVL.